Presented here are 19 T cell receptor beta chains from one specimen sequenced in a study of CD8 T cells in Susac syndrome. It was with random hexamers that 0.5 to 1 ug RNA was reverse transcribed. TCRdb processed the immunoSEQ multiplex PCR reads anew with MiXCR; each CDR3 protein has one entry. Counted here are approximately 160,000 distinct CDR3 sequences, 90% to 95% occurring once; the ten biggest clones make up just over 0.13%. The sample comprised CD4+ T cells from PBMCs. Receptors were obtained from a human donor in good health.

The rearrangement links TRBV10-1 to TRBJ2-3; D is possibly TRBD1 (5 bases). The germline V gene encodes CDR1 WNHNN and CDR2 SYGVQD (reference sequence). The CDR3 totals 13 residues. V gave up 8 bases and J gave up 0 bases, with 9 bases separating them. The CDR3 here is CASQGMSTDTQYF. CDR3 bases: TGCGCCAGCCAGGGTATGAGCACAGATACGCAGTATTTT.

This chain joins TRBV4-1 and TRBJ1-1; 10 bases map to TRBD1. The CDR3 has 13 amino acids. J lost 8 bases, V lost 6 bases, and 6 bases had no gene match. The germline V gene encodes CDR1 MGHRA and CDR2 YSYEKL. The CDR3 DNA is TGCGCCAGCAGGCGGACAGGGGGTGGGGAAGCTTTCTTT. Protein sequence: CASRRTGGGEAFF.

This chain links TRBV2 with TRBJ2-5, with D possibly matching TRBD2 (5 bases). The CDR3 sequence is 13 residues long. The ends were cut back, 6 bases at V and 3 bases at J, with 11 bases in the middle. Germline V gives CDR1 SNHLY, CDR2 FYNNEI. The CDR3 loop reads CASRRPREETQYF. The CDR3 nucleotides read TGTGCCAGCAGACGACCGAGGGAAGAGACCCAGTACTTC.

The gene calls are TRBV29-1 and TRBJ1-5; 9 positions agree with TRBD1. The length of the CDR3 is 13 residues. V shed 7 bases and J 3 bases; nucleotides not matched to a gene: 4. CDR1 and CDR2 from the germline V gene are SQVTM and ANQGSEA. The CDR3 DNA reads as TGCAGCGCCGGACAGGGGAACAATCAGCCCCAGCATTTT. The encoded protein is CSAGQGNNQPQHF.

The chain recombines TRBV3-1 with TRBJ2-5; maybe TRBD2 (5 bases). Germline V lookup: CDR1 LGHDT, CDR2 YNNKEL (reference sequence). The CDR3 is 14 amino acids. V was trimmed by 3 bases and J by 5 bases, leaving 13 bases between them. CDR3 residues: CASSHSYRGETQYF. CDR3 coding DNA: TGTGCCAGCAGCCATTCGTACCGAGGGGAGACCCAGTACTTC.

CDR3 in amino acids: CATSRGRGYGYTF. CDR3 in DNA: TGTGCCACCAGTCGGGGGCGCGGCTATGGCTACACCTTC. V gene TRBV24-1 combines with J gene TRBJ1-2, with TRBD1 as a possible D gene (6 bases). Looked up from germline, CDR1 is KGHDR and CDR2 is SFDVKD. The CDR3 sequence is 13 residues long. Trimming removed 6 bases at V and 4 bases at J, with 11 bases between.

The V and J genes are TRBV12-5 and TRBJ2-3; 7 nucleotides align to TRBD2. This CDR3 contains 16 residues. The germline gives CDR1 LGHNT, CDR2 FRNRAP. With V trimmed by 2 bases and J by 0 bases, 5 bases remained unmatched. CDR3 loop: CASGLILAISTDTQYF. In DNA form, the CDR3 reads TGTGCTAGTGGTTTGATACTAGCGATTAGCACAGATACGCAGTATTTT.

The chain has TRBV4-2 and TRBJ2-1; 10 positions match TRBD2. The trim removed 5 bases at V and 8 bases at J, leaving 9 bases unmatched. The germline gives CDR1 LGHNA, CDR2 YNFKEQ. The CDR3 totals 15 residues. CDR3 region: CASSEAGGPVDEQFF. CDR3 nucleotides: TGTGCCAGCAGCGAAGCGGGGGGGCCGGTCGATGAGCAGTTCTTC.

V is TRBV5-1 and J is TRBJ2-3; 8 positions agree with TRBD1. The germline V gene encodes CDR1 SGHRS and CDR2 YFSETQ. J lost 8 bases, V lost 4 bases, and 9 bases had no gene match. CDR3 length: 14 amino acids. The DNA of the CDR3 is TGCGCCAGCAGCCAGGGACAGGCAGAGGGTACGCAGTATTTT. It codes for CASSQGQAEGTQYF.

In this sample, this clonotype turned up once. The V and J genes are TRBV20-1 and TRBJ2-7; TRBD1 agrees at 9 bases. This CDR3 comprises 12 residues. The germline V gene encodes CDR1 DFQATT and CDR2 SNEGSKA (reference sequence). V lost 6 bases, J lost 7 bases, and 7 bases stayed unmatched. The CDR3 DNA is TGCAGTGCGGGCCGGGACAGGGTTGAGCAGTACTTC. This encodes CSAGRDRVEQYF.

The chain joins TRBV12-3 or TRBV12-4 to TRBJ1-2; weak D call: TRBD1 (5 bases). V was pared by 4 bases and J by 6 bases, with 18 bases between. There are 15 residues in the CDR3. CDR3 protein: CASSSPFQGRNGYTF. The CDR3 DNA is TGTGCCAGCAGTTCTCCCTTTCAGGGAAGGAATGGCTACACCTTC.

This clonotype has a single count. The V gene is TRBV20-1, the J gene TRBJ1-1; D not certain. Trimming cost V 5 bases and J 4 bases, with 11 bases left between them. The CDR3 is made up of 12 amino acids. Germline assignment: CDR1 DFQATT and CDR2 SNEGSKA (reference sequence). The CDR3 coding sequence is TGCAGTGCTCTTCAGGAACCCACTGAAGCTTTCTTT. Protein: CSALQEPTEAFF.

The rearrangement links TRBV9 to TRBJ2-1, with D perhaps being TRBD1 or TRBD2 (5 bases each). CDR3 length: 14 amino acids. Trimming pared 0 bases from V and 2 bases from J, leaving 6 bases between. Germline V gene data show CDR1 as SGDLS and CDR2 as YYNGEE. The CDR3 nucleotides read TGTGCCAGCAGCGTAGGAGGGGCCTACAATGAGCAGTTCTTC. It is translated as CASSVGGAYNEQFF.

The chain couples TRBV7-9 to TRBJ2-7; D possibly matches TRBD1 or TRBD2 (5 bases each). Germline V gene sequence: CDR1 SEHNR, CDR2 FQNEAQ (reference sequence). This CDR3 has 16 residues. Trimming removed 3 bases at V and 0 bases at J, with 15 bases between. In nucleotides, the CDR3 is TGTGCCAGCAGCTTTTGGGGGACGGGAAACTCCTACGAGCAGTACTTC. It translates to CASSFWGTGNSYEQYF. The variable domain in full, with the rest retrieved from reference TRBV7-9 and TRBJ2-7, is DTGVSQNPRHKITKRGQNVTFRCDPISEHNRLYWYRQTLGQGPEFLTYFQNEAQLEKSRLLSDRFSAERPKGSFSTLEIQRTEQGDSAMYLCASSFWGTGNSYEQYFGPGTRLTVT.

In its sample, this clonotype was seen once. The V gene is TRBV20-1, the J gene TRBJ2-5, with D maybe TRBD2 (5 bases). CDR1 is DFQATT, CDR2 SNEGSKA, per germline (reference sequence). Trimming pared 2 bases from V and 5 bases from J, leaving 12 bases between. The CDR3 is 13 amino acids. This CDR3 is CSARYPRGETQYF. Here the CDR3 DNA reads TGCAGTGCTAGATACCCTAGAGGGGAGACCCAGTACTTC.

The chain recombines TRBV5-1 with TRBJ1-1, with D perhaps matching TRBD1 (5 bases). The CDR3 has 15 residues. Deletions cut 0 bases from V and 1 base from J, with 10 bases between. The germline gives CDR1 SGHRS, CDR2 YFSETQ. Here the CDR3 reads CASSLDWDWNTEAFF. The CDR3, as DNA: TGCGCCAGCAGCTTGGATTGGGACTGGAACACTGAAGCTTTCTTT. Full variable domain (rest looked up from reference TRBV5-1 and TRBJ1-1): KAGVTQTPRYLIKTRGQQVTLSCSPISGHRSVSWYQQTPGQGLQFLFEYFSETQRNKGNFPGRFSGRQFSNSRSEMNVSTLELGDSALYLCASSLDWDWNTEAFFGQGTRLTVV.

The rearrangement uses TRBV5-6 and TRBJ2-1; TRBD2 matches 8 bases. This CDR3 comprises 15 residues. Germline values: CDR1 SGHDT, CDR2 YYEEEE. V dropped 0 bases and J dropped 7; count of bases not matched to a gene: 6. The CDR3 DNA is TGTGCCAGCAGCTTGGCCTTCGGCGGGGGGAATGAGCAGTTCTTC. This encodes CASSLAFGGGNEQFF. The variable domain in full, completed from reference TRBV5-6 and TRBJ2-1, reads DAGVTQSPTHLIKTRGQQVTLRCSPKSGHDTVSWYQQALGQGPQFIFQYYEEEERQRGNFPDRFSGHQFPNYSSELNVNALLLGDSALYLCASSLAFGGGNEQFFGPGTRLTVL.

The rearrangement uses TRBV5-4 and TRBJ1-2; TRBD1 matches at 8 bases. This CDR3 comprises 14 residues. V shed 5 bases, J shed 6 bases, and the junction held 9 bases outside the gene matches. Germline V CDR1 and CDR2: SGHNT, YYREEE (reference sequence). As DNA, the CDR3 is TGTGCCAGCAGGTTACAGGGGGATCGGGATGGCTACACCTTC. It encodes CASRLQGDRDGYTF.

The chain is built from TRBV5-1 and TRBJ1-3, with D perhaps TRBD1 (6 bases). Trimming stripped 3 bases from V and 2 bases from J, with 12 bases between. This CDR3 is 15 amino acids long. From germline, CDR1 is SGHRS and CDR2 YFSETQ. Written as DNA, the CDR3 is TGCGCCAGCAGCTACGCAGGGGATGCTGGAAACACCATATATTTT. Its translation is CASSYAGDAGNTIYF.